This T cell receptor (beta chain) was sequenced in a study of resident and recirculating memory T cells in vitiligo. For the study at large: Shave-biopsy epidermis from lesional and nonlesional skin was sequenced alongside PBMCs.

Findings and caveats of the study: Clonality differed among vitiligo lesions, with no unique dominant clone.

The table came from immunoSEQ multiplex PCR; TCRdb's copy has only in-frame clones and leaves some out. The repertoire holds 70,000 to 95,000 clones, with around 92% as singletons. Germline V gives CDR1 MNHEY, CDR2 SMNVEV (reference sequence). Trimming at V came to 1 base and at J to 3 bases, leaving 6 bases not matched to a gene. This CDR3 has 16 amino acids. Patients had to be free of confetti depigmentation, indicating active vitiligo. Patients had received no treatment within the previous three months. A note on this clone: Its antigen is as yet unknown.

The TCR originated in a male donor with vitiligo. The rearrangement links TRBV27 to TRBJ2-1; 7 positions match TRBD2. The sequenced sample was blood. The CDR3 reads CASSLWGGSLYNEQFF. CDR3 nucleotide sequence: TGTGCCAGCAGTTTATGGGGCGGGAGCCTCTACAATGAGCAGTTCTTC.